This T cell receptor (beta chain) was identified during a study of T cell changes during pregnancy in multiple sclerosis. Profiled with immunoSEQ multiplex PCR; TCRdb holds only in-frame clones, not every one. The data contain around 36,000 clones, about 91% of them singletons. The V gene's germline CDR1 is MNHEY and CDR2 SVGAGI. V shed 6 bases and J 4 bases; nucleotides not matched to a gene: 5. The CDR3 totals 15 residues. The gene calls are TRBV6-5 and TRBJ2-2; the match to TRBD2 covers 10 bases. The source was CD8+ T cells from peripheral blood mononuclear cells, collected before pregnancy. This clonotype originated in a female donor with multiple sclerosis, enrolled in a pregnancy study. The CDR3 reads CASRGAGGFTGELFF. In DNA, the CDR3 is TGTGCCAGCAGGGGAGCGGGAGGGTTCACCGGGGAGCTGTTTTTT.